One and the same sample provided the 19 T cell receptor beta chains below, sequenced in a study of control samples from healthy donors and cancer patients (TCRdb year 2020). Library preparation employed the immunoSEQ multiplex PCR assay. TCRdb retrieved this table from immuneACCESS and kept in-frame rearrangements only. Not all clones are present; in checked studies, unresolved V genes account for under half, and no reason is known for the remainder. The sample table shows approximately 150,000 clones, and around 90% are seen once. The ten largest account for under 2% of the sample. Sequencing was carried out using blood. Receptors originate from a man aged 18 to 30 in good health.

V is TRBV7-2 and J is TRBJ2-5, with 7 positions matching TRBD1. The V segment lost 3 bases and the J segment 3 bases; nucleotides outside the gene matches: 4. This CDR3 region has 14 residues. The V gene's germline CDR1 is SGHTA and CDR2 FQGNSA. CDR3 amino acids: CASSFGTAKETQYF. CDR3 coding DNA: TGTGCCAGCAGCTTTGGGACAGCCAAAGAGACCCAGTACTTC.

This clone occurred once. DNA of the CDR3: TGTGCCAGCAGCCTTATAGCACCCGGACAACCAAATGGCTACACCTTC. It yields the protein CASSLIAPGQPNGYTF. The chain is built from TRBV3-1 (or the pseudogene TRBV3-2) and TRBJ1-2, with D possibly matching TRBD1 (5 bases). Per the germline V gene, CDR1 is LGHDT and CDR2 is YNNKEL (reference sequence). The length of the CDR3 is 16 residues. With 4 bases removed from V and 6 bases from J, the gap between germline ends came to 21 bases.

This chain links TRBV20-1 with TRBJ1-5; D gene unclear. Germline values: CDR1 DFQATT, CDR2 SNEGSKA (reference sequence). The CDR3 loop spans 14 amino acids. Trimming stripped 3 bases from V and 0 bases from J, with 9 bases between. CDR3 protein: CSASQFNSNQPQHF. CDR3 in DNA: TGCAGTGCTAGTCAGTTTAATAGCAATCAGCCCCAGCATTTT.

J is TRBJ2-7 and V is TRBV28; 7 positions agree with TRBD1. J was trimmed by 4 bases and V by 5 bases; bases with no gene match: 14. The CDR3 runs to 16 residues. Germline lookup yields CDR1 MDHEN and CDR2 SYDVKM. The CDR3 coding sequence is TGTGCCAGCAGTCCCTACAGGGGTCAAATATTATACGAGCAGTACTTC. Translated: CASSPYRGQILYEQYF.

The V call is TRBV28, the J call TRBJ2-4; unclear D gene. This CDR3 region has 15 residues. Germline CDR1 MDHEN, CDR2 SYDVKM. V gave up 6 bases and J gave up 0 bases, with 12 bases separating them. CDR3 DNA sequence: TGTGCCAGCAGGTCCCTTGATCTAGCCAAAAACATTCAGTACTTC. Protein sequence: CASRSLDLAKNIQYF.

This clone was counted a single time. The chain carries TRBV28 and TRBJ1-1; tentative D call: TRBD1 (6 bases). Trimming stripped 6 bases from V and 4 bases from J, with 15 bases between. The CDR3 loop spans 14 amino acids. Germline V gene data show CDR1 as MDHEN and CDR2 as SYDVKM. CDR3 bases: TGTGCCAGCAGACCCGGGGGGGCCGCCACTGAAGCTTTCTTT. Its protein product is CASRPGGAATEAFF.

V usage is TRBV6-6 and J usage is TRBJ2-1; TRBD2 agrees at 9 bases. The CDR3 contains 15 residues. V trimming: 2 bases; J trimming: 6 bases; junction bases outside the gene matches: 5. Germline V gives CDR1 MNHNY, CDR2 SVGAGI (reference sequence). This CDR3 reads CASSYSGGWSNEQFF. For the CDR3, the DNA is TGTGCCAGCAGTTACAGCGGGGGGTGGTCCAATGAGCAGTTCTTC.

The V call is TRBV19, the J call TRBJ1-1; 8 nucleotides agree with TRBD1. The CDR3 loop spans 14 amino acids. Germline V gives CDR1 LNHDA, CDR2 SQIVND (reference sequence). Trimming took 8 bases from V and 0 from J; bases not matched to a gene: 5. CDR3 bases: TGTGCCAGTTCACAGGGGGTTCTGAACACTGAAGCTTTCTTT. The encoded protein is CASSQGVLNTEAFF.

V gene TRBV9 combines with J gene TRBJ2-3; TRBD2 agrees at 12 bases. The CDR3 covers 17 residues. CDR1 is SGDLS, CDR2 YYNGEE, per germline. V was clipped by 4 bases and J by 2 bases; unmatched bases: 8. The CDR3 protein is CASSFLSSGGATDTQYF. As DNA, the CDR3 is TGTGCCAGCAGCTTCCTTTCTAGCGGGGGGGCCACAGATACGCAGTATTTT.

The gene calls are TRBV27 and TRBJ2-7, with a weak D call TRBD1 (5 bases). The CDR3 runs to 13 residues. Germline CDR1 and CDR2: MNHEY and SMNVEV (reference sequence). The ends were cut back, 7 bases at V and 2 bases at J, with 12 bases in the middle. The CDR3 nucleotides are TGTGCCAGCAAAGCCCAGGGCGCCTACGAGCAGTACTTC. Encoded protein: CASKAQGAYEQYF.

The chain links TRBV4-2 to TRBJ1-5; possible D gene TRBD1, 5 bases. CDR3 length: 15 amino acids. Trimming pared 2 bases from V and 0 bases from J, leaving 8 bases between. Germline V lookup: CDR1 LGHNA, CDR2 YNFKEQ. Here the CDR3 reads CASSQRQYSNQPQHF. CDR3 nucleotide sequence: TGTGCCAGCAGCCAACGACAGTATAGCAATCAGCCCCAGCATTTT.

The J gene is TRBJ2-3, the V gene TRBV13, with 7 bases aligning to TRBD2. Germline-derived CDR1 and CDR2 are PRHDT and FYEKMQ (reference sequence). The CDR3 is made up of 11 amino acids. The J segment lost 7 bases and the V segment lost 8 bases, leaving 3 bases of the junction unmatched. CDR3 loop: CASGGGHTQYF. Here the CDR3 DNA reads TGTGCCAGCGGGGGGGGACATACGCAGTATTTT.

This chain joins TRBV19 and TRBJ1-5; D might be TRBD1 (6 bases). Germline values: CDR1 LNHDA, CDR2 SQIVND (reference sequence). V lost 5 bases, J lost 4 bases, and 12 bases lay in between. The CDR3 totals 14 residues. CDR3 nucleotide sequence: TGTGCCAGTAGTCTCCCAGGGGTGAATCAGCCCCAGCATTTT. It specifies CASSLPGVNQPQHF.

CDR3: CASSHDLRASGANVLTF. The CDR3 nucleotides read TGTGCCAGCAGCCACGATCTGAGGGCCTCTGGGGCCAACGTCCTGACTTTC. The rearrangement links TRBV4-2 to TRBJ2-6, with D perhaps matching TRBD2 (5 bases). The CDR3 contains 17 residues. The germline V gene encodes CDR1 LGHNA and CDR2 YNFKEQ. Trimming pared 3 bases from V and 0 bases from J, leaving 12 bases between.

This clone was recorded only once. Here the CDR3 reads CASSYGGEKLFF. In DNA form, the CDR3 reads TGTGCCAGCAGCTATGGGGGGGAAAAACTGTTTTTT. The V call is TRBV5-5, the J call TRBJ1-4; a weak D match, TRBD1 (5 bases). The length of the CDR3 is 12 residues. V lost 3 bases and J lost 8, with 8 bases in between. Germline CDR1 SGHKS, CDR2 YYEKEE (reference sequence).

The CDR3 DNA reads TGTGCCAGCCAAAAAGGGGGCCCACCCTACGAGCAGTACTTC. Protein: CASQKGGPPYEQYF. This chain joins TRBV28 and TRBJ2-7, with TRBD1 matching over 7 bases. This CDR3 is 14 amino acids long. Germline CDR1 is MDHEN and CDR2 is SYDVKM. The J segment lost 2 bases and the V segment lost 8 bases, leaving 9 bases of the junction unmatched.

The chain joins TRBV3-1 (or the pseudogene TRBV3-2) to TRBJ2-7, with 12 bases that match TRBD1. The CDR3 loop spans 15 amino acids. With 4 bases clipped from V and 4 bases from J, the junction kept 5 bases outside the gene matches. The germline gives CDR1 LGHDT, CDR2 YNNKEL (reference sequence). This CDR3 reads CASSPRDRGQYEQYF. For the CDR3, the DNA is TGTGCCAGCAGCCCCCGGGACAGGGGGCAGTACGAGCAGTACTTC.

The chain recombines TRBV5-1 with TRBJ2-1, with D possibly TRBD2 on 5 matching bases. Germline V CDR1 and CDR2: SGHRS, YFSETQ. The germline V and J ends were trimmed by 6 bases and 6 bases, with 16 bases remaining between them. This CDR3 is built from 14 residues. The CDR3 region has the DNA TGCGCCAGCACCGTGTGGTACGGAGGCAATGAGCAGTTCTTC. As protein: CASTVWYGGNEQFF.

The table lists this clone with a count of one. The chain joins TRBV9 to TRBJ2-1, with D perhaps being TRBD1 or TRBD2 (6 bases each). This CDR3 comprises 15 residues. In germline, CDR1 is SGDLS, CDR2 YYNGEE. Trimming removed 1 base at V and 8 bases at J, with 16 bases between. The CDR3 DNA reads TGTGCCAGCAGCGTATTTGACAGGTGGGGGGATGAGCAGTTCTTC. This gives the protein CASSVFDRWGDEQFF.